The rows below give T cell receptor beta chains drawn from one sample of a study of Ad26.COV2.S vaccination and SARS-CoV-2 variants. The assay was immunoSEQ multiplex PCR, and TCRdb's table has in-frame clones only and misses some. The data show some 420,000 clones, with roughly 90% seen just once and about 3.5% held by the top ten. The starting material was peripheral blood, obtained in a trial of Ad26.COV2.S vaccine versus placebo. The receptors shown here come from a person between 18 and 59 years old who received the Ad26.COV2.S COVID-19 vaccine or a placebo. Each CDR3 is given with its conserved first and last residue. The D gene is left open where the match is weak. Expanded clones are given a class, and other clones once, few, many or no size at all.

d_gene: TRBD2
j_gene: TRBJ2-2
len: 16
abundance: -
v_gene: TRBV4-1
CDR3aa: CASSQDQQRGIGELFF
CDR3nt: TGCGCCAGCAGCCAAGACCAGCAGCGGGGGATCGGGGAGCTGTTTTTT

d_gene: TRBD1
j_gene: TRBJ1-4
len: 16
abundance: once
v_gene: TRBV29-1
CDR3aa: CSVNRRDRGGSEKLFF
CDR3nt: TGCAGCGTAAATCGACGGGACAGGGGAGGTTCTGAAAAACTGTTTTTT

d_gene: -
j_gene: TRBJ2-5
len: 12
abundance: -
v_gene: TRBV18
CDR3aa: CASSPPQGTQYF
CDR3nt: TGTGCCAGCTCACCACCGCAGGGGACCCAGTACTTC

d_gene: TRBD2
j_gene: TRBJ2-1
len: 16
abundance: -
v_gene: TRBV5-4
CDR3aa: CASSSAGGSSYNEQFF
CDR3nt: TGTGCCAGCAGCTCGGCTGGCGGGAGCTCCTACAATGAGCAGTTCTTC

d_gene: TRBD1
j_gene: TRBJ2-4
len: 14
abundance: -
v_gene: TRBV5-8
CDR3aa: CASSHGQGINIQYF
CDR3nt: TGTGCCAGCAGTCATGGACAGGGGATAAACATTCAGTACTTC

d_gene: TRBD2
j_gene: TRBJ2-3
len: 18
abundance: -
v_gene: TRBV7-9
CDR3aa: CASSSQGASGGGLDTQYF
CDR3nt: TGTGCCAGCAGCTCCCAAGGTGCTAGCGGGGGGGGACTAGATACGCAGTATTTT

d_gene: -
j_gene: TRBJ2-5
len: 13
abundance: -
v_gene: TRBV5-4
CDR3aa: CASSLVGGPTQYF
CDR3nt: TGTGCCAGCAGCTTGGTGGGGGGCCCAACCCAGTACTTC

d_gene: -
j_gene: TRBJ2-2
len: 14
abundance: once
v_gene: TRBV5-5
CDR3aa: CASTRLASAGELFF
CDR3nt: TGTGCCAGCACCCGACTCGCTTCGGCCGGGGAGCTGTTTTTT

d_gene: -
j_gene: TRBJ1-4
len: 15
abundance: -
v_gene: TRBV9
CDR3aa: CASSAEGRTNEKLFF
CDR3nt: TGTGCCAGCAGCGCAGAGGGCCGCACTAATGAAAAACTGTTTTTT

d_gene: TRBD1
j_gene: TRBJ1-1
len: 14
abundance: -
v_gene: TRBV7-2
CDR3aa: CASSPDRMNTEAFF
CDR3nt: TGTGCCAGCAGCCCGGACAGGATGAACACTGAAGCTTTCTTT

d_gene: -
j_gene: TRBJ2-7
len: 14
abundance: -
v_gene: TRBV5-6
CDR3aa: CASSFQGSPYEQYF
CDR3nt: TGTGCCAGCAGCTTTCAGGGGAGCCCCTACGAGCAGTACTTC

d_gene: TRBD1
j_gene: TRBJ2-7
len: 14
abundance: -
v_gene: TRBV27
CDR3aa: CASSDRGSPYEQYF
CDR3nt: TGTGCCAGCAGTGACAGGGGCTCGCCCTACGAGCAGTACTTC

d_gene: TRBD1
j_gene: TRBJ2-1
len: 18
abundance: -
v_gene: TRBV4-1
CDR3aa: CASSQDFTGTDTYNEQFF
CDR3nt: TGCGCCAGCAGCCAAGATTTCACCGGGACAGACACCTACAATGAGCAGTTCTTC

d_gene: -
j_gene: TRBJ2-2
len: 15
abundance: -
v_gene: TRBV9
CDR3aa: CASSFGTANTGELFF
CDR3nt: TGTGCCAGCAGCTTTGGGACCGCGAACACCGGGGAGCTGTTTTTT

d_gene: -
j_gene: TRBJ2-3
len: 15
abundance: -
v_gene: TRBV5-5
CDR3aa: CASSPTGVYTDTQYF
CDR3nt: TGTGCCAGCAGCCCAACGGGAGTTTACACAGATACGCAGTATTTT

d_gene: -
j_gene: TRBJ1-4
len: 16
abundance: -
v_gene: TRBV5-6
CDR3aa: CASSDPRGEDDEKLFF
CDR3nt: TGTGCCAGCAGCGACCCACGGGGTGAAGATGACGAAAAACTGTTTTTT

d_gene: TRBD1
j_gene: TRBJ1-4
len: 14
abundance: -
v_gene: TRBV30
CDR3aa: CAWASGTADEKLFF
CDR3nt: TGTGCCTGGGCTTCCGGGACAGCTGATGAAAAACTGTTTTTT

d_gene: -
j_gene: TRBJ1-3
len: 16
abundance: -
v_gene: TRBV7-9
CDR3aa: CASSSLPGTLGNTIYF
CDR3nt: TGTGCCAGCAGCTCCCTGCCCGGGACACTCGGAAACACCATATATTTT

d_gene: -
j_gene: TRBJ1-1
len: 14
abundance: once
v_gene: TRBV27
CDR3aa: CASSFLTDHTEAFF
CDR3nt: TGTGCCAGCAGTTTCCTGACAGACCACACTGAAGCTTTCTTT

d_gene: TRBD1
j_gene: TRBJ2-7
len: 14
abundance: few
v_gene: TRBV2
CDR3aa: CASSEGQGSSEQYF
CDR3nt: TGTGCCAGCAGTGAGGGACAGGGAAGTAGCGAGCAGTACTTC

d_gene: -
j_gene: TRBJ2-3
len: 13
abundance: -
v_gene: TRBV28
CDR3aa: CASTFRATDTQYF
CDR3nt: TGTGCCAGCACCTTCCGGGCCACAGATACGCAGTATTTT

d_gene: TRBD1
j_gene: TRBJ1-1
len: 14
abundance: -
v_gene: TRBV18
CDR3aa: CASSPRQGGTEAFF
CDR3nt: TGTGCCAGCTCACCACGACAGGGAGGCACTGAAGCTTTCTTT

d_gene: -
j_gene: TRBJ2-2
len: 19
abundance: -
v_gene: TRBV9
CDR3aa: CASSVVARTGRANTGELFF
CDR3nt: TGTGCCAGCAGCGTAGTGGCACGGACAGGGAGGGCGAACACCGGGGAGCTGTTTTTT

d_gene: TRBD2
j_gene: TRBJ2-3
len: 17
abundance: -
v_gene: TRBV5-6
CDR3aa: CASSFTSGGAGTDTQYF
CDR3nt: TGTGCCAGCAGCTTTACTAGCGGGGGGGCAGGGACAGATACGCAGTATTTT

d_gene: -
j_gene: TRBJ2-5
len: 13
abundance: -
v_gene: TRBV24-1
CDR3aa: CATSDRFQETQYF
CDR3nt: TGTGCCACAAGCGACAGGTTCCAAGAGACCCAGTACTTC

d_gene: -
j_gene: TRBJ2-7
len: 13
abundance: -
v_gene: TRBV12-3/TRBV12-4
CDR3aa: CASRLGNGYEQYF
CDR3nt: TGTGCCAGCAGATTAGGCAACGGCTACGAGCAGTACTTC

d_gene: -
j_gene: TRBJ2-7
len: 12
abundance: few
v_gene: TRBV6-2/TRBV6-3
CDR3aa: CASSSNAYEQYF
CDR3nt: TGTGCCAGCAGTTCAAATGCCTACGAGCAGTACTTC

d_gene: TRBD1
j_gene: TRBJ2-7
len: 14
abundance: -
v_gene: TRBV4-1
CDR3aa: CASSHRDRNYEQYF
CDR3nt: TGCGCCAGCAGCCATAGGGACAGGAACTACGAGCAGTACTTC

d_gene: TRBD1
j_gene: TRBJ1-6
len: 13
abundance: few
v_gene: TRBV14
CDR3aa: CASSLKTGTPLHF
CDR3nt: TGTGCCAGCAGCCTCAAGACAGGGACACCCCTCCACTTT

d_gene: -
j_gene: TRBJ1-2
len: 15
abundance: -
v_gene: TRBV6-5
CDR3aa: CASRPSGTTNYGYTF
CDR3nt: TGTGCCAGCAGACCATCAGGGACAACTAACTATGGCTACACCTTC

d_gene: -
j_gene: TRBJ2-1
len: 15
abundance: -
v_gene: TRBV27
CDR3aa: CASSLRASSYNEQFF
CDR3nt: TGTGCCAGCAGTTTGAGGGCTAGCTCCTACAATGAGCAGTTCTTC

d_gene: TRBD2
j_gene: TRBJ2-1
len: 16
abundance: -
v_gene: TRBV6-5
CDR3aa: CASSYWRESSYNEQFF
CDR3nt: TGTGCCAGCAGTTACTGGCGGGAGAGCTCCTACAATGAGCAGTTCTTC

d_gene: -
j_gene: TRBJ1-5
len: 13
abundance: -
v_gene: TRBV19
CDR3aa: CASSSFWNQPQHF
CDR3nt: TGTGCCAGTAGTAGTTTCTGGAATCAGCCCCAGCATTTT

d_gene: TRBD1
j_gene: TRBJ1-5
len: 14
abundance: -
v_gene: TRBV6-2/TRBV6-3
CDR3aa: CASSLDRAPQPQHF
CDR3nt: TGTGCCAGCAGTTTGGACAGGGCTCCCCAGCCCCAGCATTTT

d_gene: -
j_gene: TRBJ1-6
len: 13
abundance: -
v_gene: TRBV6-5
CDR3aa: CASSLGLNSPLHF
CDR3nt: TGTGCCAGCAGCCTTGGGCTGAATTCACCCCTCCACTTT

d_gene: -
j_gene: TRBJ1-1
len: 14
abundance: -
v_gene: TRBV14
CDR3aa: CASSAKRGDTEAFF
CDR3nt: TGTGCCAGCAGCGCAAAAAGGGGGGACACTGAAGCTTTCTTT

d_gene: TRBD1
j_gene: TRBJ2-7
len: 14
abundance: -
v_gene: TRBV3-1/TRBV3-2
CDR3aa: CASSGQGATYEQYF
CDR3nt: TGTGCCAGCAGCGGCCAGGGGGCAACCTACGAGCAGTACTTC

d_gene: -
j_gene: TRBJ1-5
len: 14
abundance: -
v_gene: TRBV5-1
CDR3aa: CASSPGPDDQPQHF
CDR3nt: TGCGCCAGCAGCCCCGGGCCGGACGATCAGCCCCAGCATTTT

d_gene: -
j_gene: TRBJ1-1
len: 12
abundance: -
v_gene: TRBV12-3/TRBV12-4
CDR3aa: CASSFLGRPAFF
CDR3nt: TGTGCCAGCAGTTTTTTAGGGAGGCCAGCTTTCTTT

d_gene: -
j_gene: TRBJ1-1
len: 11
abundance: -
v_gene: TRBV30
CDR3aa: CAWSVNEEAFF
CDR3nt: TGTGCCTGGAGTGTTAATGAGGAAGCTTTCTTT

d_gene: TRBD2
j_gene: TRBJ2-1
len: 15
abundance: -
v_gene: TRBV9
CDR3aa: CASSVGTGGPAEQFF
CDR3nt: TGTGCCAGCAGCGTAGGAACGGGGGGGCCCGCTGAGCAGTTCTTC

d_gene: -
j_gene: TRBJ2-2
len: 16
abundance: -
v_gene: TRBV4-1
CDR3aa: CASNGGHGRGTGELFF
CDR3nt: TGCGCCAGCAACGGGGGCCACGGCAGGGGGACCGGGGAGCTGTTTTTT

d_gene: -
j_gene: TRBJ1-1
len: 15
abundance: -
v_gene: TRBV4-3
CDR3aa: CASSRAAGGDTEAFF
CDR3nt: TGCGCCAGCAGCCGGGCCGCGGGAGGGGACACTGAAGCTTTCTTT

d_gene: -
j_gene: TRBJ1-4
len: 16
abundance: -
v_gene: TRBV5-1
CDR3aa: CASSPSGPVKDEKLFF
CDR3nt: TGCGCCAGCAGCCCCAGCGGACCAGTCAAGGACGAGAAACTGTTTTTT

d_gene: -
j_gene: TRBJ1-2
len: 18
abundance: -
v_gene: TRBV6-1
CDR3aa: CASSAGDPGRRKGYGYTF
CDR3nt: TGTGCCAGCAGTGCGGGGGACCCGGGGAGAAGGAAGGGCTATGGCTACACCTTC

d_gene: -
j_gene: TRBJ2-5
len: 13
abundance: -
v_gene: TRBV7-2
CDR3aa: CASSLGYQETQYF
CDR3nt: TGTGCCAGCAGCTTAGGGTACCAAGAGACCCAGTACTTC

d_gene: TRBD1
j_gene: TRBJ1-6
len: 15
abundance: few
v_gene: TRBV5-1
CDR3aa: CASRPGQGFYSPLHF
CDR3nt: TGCGCCAGCAGGCCGGGACAGGGCTTCTATTCACCCCTCCACTTT

d_gene: -
j_gene: TRBJ1-5
len: 15
abundance: -
v_gene: TRBV24-1
CDR3aa: CATSDATLGAQPQHF
CDR3nt: TGTGCCACCAGTGACGCCACCCTGGGGGCTCAGCCCCAGCATTTT

d_gene: TRBD1
j_gene: TRBJ2-7
len: 14
abundance: -
v_gene: TRBV9
CDR3aa: CASSPDRAGYEQYF
CDR3nt: TGTGCCAGCAGCCCCGACAGGGCCGGCTACGAGCAGTACTTC